This T cell receptor beta chain was sequenced during a study of CD8 T cells in Susac syndrome (dated by TCRdb to 2018 to 2020). Regarding the study in general: Repertoire sequencing was used to test whether CD8+ T cell activation and differentiation in Susac syndrome was antigen driven. The paper's findings and limits, for the study overall: The study acknowledged that relatively few individuals were included in the TCR sequencing and HLA analysis.

This clonotype came up once. The antigen it binds to is not known. The sample holds no much larger clone one base away, and base qualities are not on file. One read gives only weak evidence. Peripheral blood CD8+ and CD4+ T cells from healthy donors, Susac syndrome patients and multiple sclerosis patients were profiled by high-throughput TCR beta sequencing. Multiple sclerosis controls were treatment-naive patients with stable or active relapsing-remitting disease fulfilling revised McDonald criteria. Bulk CD8+ and CD4+ T cells were purified by magnetic negative isolation, while CD8+ TEMRA cells were enriched using FACS. Blood was drawn into EDTA tubes, processed within 24 hours, and PBMCs were isolated by density gradient centrifugation. PBMCs intended for TCR sequencing were cryopreserved in liquid nitrogen and were subsequently thawed in a 37 degrees C water bath. The sorted or isolated CD4+, CD8+ and CD8+ TEMRA cells had a purity of 90% or higher.

RNA was extracted using the RNeasy kit, and about 0.5 to 1 microgram was reverse transcribed with random hexamers. The immunoSEQ multiplex PCR assay, which covers 54 Vbeta and 13 Jbeta segments, was used to amplify TCR beta CDR3 regions. To correct PCR amplification bias, a synthetic template baseline was used for both primer optimization and computational correction. The study's own analysis went as follows. Only productive sequences were kept, with reads annotated to V, D and J genes according to IMGT and analyzed in immunoSEQ Analyzer. To calculate clonality, Shannon entropy was normalized by log2 of the number of productive unique sequences and then subtracted from one. For each patient and control, public and private clones were evaluated among the 100 most prevalent clones. A clone was defined as Susac-specific if it was absent from the healthy and MS cohorts, from 950 to 1,300 published viral clones and from other ImmuneACCESS disease sequences. TCRdb handled the public reads itself, with Q25 trimming in fastp and clone calling in MiXCR, and kept productive beta chains. CDR3 protein duplicates are merged, each entry listing the most common genes and DNA. These V and J calls rely on TCRdb rather than the paper's analysis. Recorded for this sample are 200,000 to 250,000 distinct CDR3 sequences; roughly 94% of them occurred a single time. The top ten hold 0.082% of the sample.

The CDR3 spans 14 residues, from the cysteine through the phenylalanine. This entry keeps only the CDR3 DNA: 42 bases, framed from base 1. V lost 5 bases and J lost 0 bases; the stretch between them is 10 bases long. The germline V gene specifies KGHSH as CDR1 and LQKENI as CDR2. The V and J genes are TRBV18 and TRBJ1-1, with no D gene named confidently. This TCR was sampled from a human donor with multiple sclerosis. Sequenced sample: CD4+ T cells from PBMCs. The base sequence is TGTGCCAGCTCATCCCGGGTTGTGAACACTGAAGCTTTCTTT. Its amino acids are CASSSRVVNTEAFF. Reference TRBV18 and TRBJ1-1 proteins supply the regions before and after the CDR3; the full variable domain is: NAGVMQNPRHLVRRRGQEARLRCSPMKGHSHVYWYRQLPEEGLKFMVYLQKENIIDESGMPKERFSAEFPKEGPSILRIQQVVRGDSAAYFCASSSRVVNTEAFFGQGTRLTVV.